The T cell receptor beta chain under discussion was sequenced for a study of human thymus T cells. CDR1 is LNHNV and CDR2 is YYDKDF in the germline V gene (reference sequence). This CDR3 contains 17 residues. V lost 2 bases and J 5 bases, leaving 20 bases between the germline ends. Donation came from healthy Finnish infants having corrective surgery for congenital heart defects. No fixed cell number was used; all available blood leukocytes supplied DNA. The repertoire was sequenced with immunoSEQ multiplex PCR; TCRdb's copy has only in-frame clones and lacks some. The table includes more than 50,000 clones, over 85% detected once.

The chain recombines TRBV15 with TRBJ2-3; D not resolved. Sequencing used blood. The source of this sequence is a boy in the first two years of life with a congenital heart defect but otherwise immunologically healthy. The CDR3 spells CATSRPWAQRTKDTQYF. The DNA for the CDR3 is TGTGCCACCAGCAGACCCTGGGCGCAGCGAACCAAAGATACGCAGTATTTT.